This is a list of T cell receptor beta chains from one sample in a study of blood T cell repertoires in COVID-19. Assay: immunoSEQ multiplex PCR; the TCRdb copy retains only in-frame clones and omits some. The data hold 120,000 or so clones, with approximately 71% observed a single time. The source material was peripheral blood. The receptor source for this set is a woman between 70 and 85 years old with acute or convalescent COVID-19. The CDR3 runs from the conserved cysteine through the conserved F or W. D genes are given only for firm matches. The size of a clone is reported for some rows only, either as once, few or many, or as a class for expanded clones.

DNA: TGTGCCAGCAGCTCGGGGACTAACACCGGGGAGCTGTTTTTT
CDR3: CASSSGTNTGELFF
V: TRBV5-5
J: TRBJ2-2
D: -
size: -

DNA: TGTGCCAGCAGTTACCCCGGGACCTACGAGCAGTACTTC
CDR3: CASSYPGTYEQYF
V: TRBV6-5
J: TRBJ2-7
D: -
size: few

DNA: TGCGCCAGCAGCTCTTCCGGGACAGGGAGTGAAAAACTGTTTTTT
CDR3: CASSSSGTGSEKLFF
V: TRBV5-1
J: TRBJ1-4
D: TRBD1
size: once

DNA: TGCGCCAGCAGCCCGACAGGGGGTAACAACGAGCAGTACTTC
CDR3: CASSPTGGNNEQYF
V: TRBV5-1
J: TRBJ2-7
D: TRBD1
size: many

DNA: TGTGCCAGCAGCCGTTCTAGGGGATACCAAGAGACCCAGTACTTC
CDR3: CASSRSRGYQETQYF
V: TRBV13
J: TRBJ2-5
D: -
size: -

DNA: TGTGCCAGCAGGGATAGAGGACAGGTTGTGGATCAGCCCCAGCATTTT
CDR3: CASRDRGQVVDQPQHF
V: TRBV27
J: TRBJ1-5
D: TRBD1
size: -

DNA: TGTGCCAGCAGTGTCGGGGACAGGGTCGTTTCACCCCTCCACTTT
CDR3: CASSVGDRVVSPLHF
V: TRBV2
J: TRBJ1-6
D: TRBD1
size: many

DNA: TGTGCCAGCTCACCAGGGCCGAGCACTGAAGCTTTCTTT
CDR3: CASSPGPSTEAFF
V: TRBV18
J: TRBJ1-1
D: -
size: -

DNA: TGTGCCAGTAGTATCGACAGGGGATCGAATTCACCCCTCCACTTT
CDR3: CASSIDRGSNSPLHF
V: TRBV19
J: TRBJ1-6
D: TRBD1
size: few

DNA: TGTACCAGCAGCCAATACACAGATACGCAGTATTTT
CDR3: CTSSQYTDTQYF
V: TRBV3-1/TRBV3-2
J: TRBJ2-3
D: -
size: -

DNA: TGTGCCAGTAGTATTGGACTAGCGGGGACTTACAATGAGCAGTTCTTC
CDR3: CASSIGLAGTYNEQFF
V: TRBV19
J: TRBJ2-1
D: TRBD2
size: -

DNA: TGTGCCAGCAGCTTGGGGGCCCAGATCTCTGGAAACACCATATATTTT
CDR3: CASSLGAQISGNTIYF
V: TRBV5-6
J: TRBJ1-3
D: -
size: -

DNA: TGTGCCAGAAGCTTAGCCCGGGACAGGGGGCAATACGAGCAGTACTTC
CDR3: CARSLARDRGQYEQYF
V: TRBV7-5
J: TRBJ2-7
D: -
size: -

DNA: TGTGCCAGCAGCTTGGGAGACAGGAATGGCTACACCTTC
CDR3: CASSLGDRNGYTF
V: TRBV5-4
J: TRBJ1-2
D: -
size: many

DNA: TGTGCCATCAGTGAGTCGGCCAACAGGGTTATTGATGGCTACACCTTC
CDR3: CAISESANRVIDGYTF
V: TRBV10-3
J: TRBJ1-2
D: -
size: many

DNA: TGTGCCAGCAGCCTAGCGGGGGGGCGGGCAGATACGCAGTATTTT
CDR3: CASSLAGGRADTQYF
V: TRBV5-4
J: TRBJ2-3
D: TRBD2
size: once

DNA: TGCGCCAGCAGCATTTCGGGGGACAGCAATGAGCAGTTCTTC
CDR3: CASSISGDSNEQFF
V: TRBV5-1
J: TRBJ2-1
D: -
size: -

DNA: TGTGCCAGCAGCGTTGGGACCGGGACTAGCGGAGGCAAGCAGTACTTC
CDR3: CASSVGTGTSGGKQYF
V: TRBV9
J: TRBJ2-7
D: TRBD2
size: -